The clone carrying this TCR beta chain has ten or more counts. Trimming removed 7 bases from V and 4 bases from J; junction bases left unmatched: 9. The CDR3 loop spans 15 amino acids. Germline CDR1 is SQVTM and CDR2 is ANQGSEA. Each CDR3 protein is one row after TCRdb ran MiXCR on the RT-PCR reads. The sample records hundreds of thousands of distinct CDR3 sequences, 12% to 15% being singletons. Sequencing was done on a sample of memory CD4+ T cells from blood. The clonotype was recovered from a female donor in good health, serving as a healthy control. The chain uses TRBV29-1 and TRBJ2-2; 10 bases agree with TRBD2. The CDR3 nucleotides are TGCAGCGCCGAAGCCGGGACTAGCGTCACCGGGGAGCTGTTTTTT. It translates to CSAEAGTSVTGELFF.